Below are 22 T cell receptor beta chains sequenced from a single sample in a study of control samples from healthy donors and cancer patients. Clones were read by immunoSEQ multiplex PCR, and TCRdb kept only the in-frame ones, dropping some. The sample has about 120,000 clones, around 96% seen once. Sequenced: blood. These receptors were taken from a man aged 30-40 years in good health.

The CDR3 sequence is CASSYSLGGDYYEQYF. The CDR3 nucleotides are TGTGCCAGCAGTTACTCGCTTGGGGGTGACTACTACGAGCAGTACTTC. V gene TRBV6-2 or TRBV6-3 combines with J gene TRBJ2-7; D is tentatively TRBD1 or TRBD2 (5 bases each). V gave up 0 bases and J gave up 3 bases, with 15 bases separating them. There are 16 residues in the CDR3. Per the germline V gene, CDR1 is MNHEY and CDR2 is SVGEGT.

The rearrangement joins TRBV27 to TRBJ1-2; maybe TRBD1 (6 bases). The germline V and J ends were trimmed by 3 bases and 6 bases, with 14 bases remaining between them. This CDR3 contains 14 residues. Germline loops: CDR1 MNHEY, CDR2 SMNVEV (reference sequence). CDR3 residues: CASSLAGDLNGYTF. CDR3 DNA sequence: TGTGCCAGCAGTTTGGCAGGGGATCTTAATGGCTACACCTTC.

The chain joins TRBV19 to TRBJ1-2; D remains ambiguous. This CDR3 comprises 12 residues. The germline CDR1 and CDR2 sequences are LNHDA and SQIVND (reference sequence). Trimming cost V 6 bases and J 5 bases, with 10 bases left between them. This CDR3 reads CASRADTYGYTF. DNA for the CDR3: TGTGCCAGTAGGGCCGACACTTATGGCTACACCTTC.

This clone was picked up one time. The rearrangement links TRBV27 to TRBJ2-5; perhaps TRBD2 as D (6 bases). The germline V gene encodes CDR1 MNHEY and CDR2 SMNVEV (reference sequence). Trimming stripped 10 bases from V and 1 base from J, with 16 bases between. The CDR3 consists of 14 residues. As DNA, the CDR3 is TGTGCCACCTCCCGGACTATATCCCAAGAGACCCAGTACTTC. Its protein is CATSRTISQETQYF.

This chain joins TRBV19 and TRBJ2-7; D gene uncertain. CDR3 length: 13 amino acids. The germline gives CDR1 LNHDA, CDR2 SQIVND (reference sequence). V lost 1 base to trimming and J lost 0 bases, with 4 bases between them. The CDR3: CASSIAISYEQYF. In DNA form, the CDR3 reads TGTGCCAGTAGTATAGCCATCTCCTACGAGCAGTACTTC.

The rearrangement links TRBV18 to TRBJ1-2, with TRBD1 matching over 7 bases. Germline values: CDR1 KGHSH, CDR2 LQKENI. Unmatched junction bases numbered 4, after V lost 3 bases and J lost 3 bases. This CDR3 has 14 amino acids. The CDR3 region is CASSPTGQYYGYTF. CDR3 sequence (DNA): TGTGCCAGCTCACCGACGGGACAGTACTATGGCTACACCTTC.

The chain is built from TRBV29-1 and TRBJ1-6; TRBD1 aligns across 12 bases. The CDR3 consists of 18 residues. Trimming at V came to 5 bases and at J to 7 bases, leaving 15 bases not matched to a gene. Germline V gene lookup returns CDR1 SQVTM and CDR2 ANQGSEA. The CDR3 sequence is CSVTKLTGQGARNSPLHF. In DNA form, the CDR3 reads TGCAGCGTTACTAAGCTGACGGGACAGGGGGCTCGAAATTCACCCCTCCACTTT. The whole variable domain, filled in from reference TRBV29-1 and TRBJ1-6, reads SAVISQKPSRDICQRGTSLTIQCQVDSQVTMMFWYRQQPGQSLTLIATANQGSEATYESGFVIDKFPISRPNLTFSTLTVSNMSPEDSSIYLCSVTKLTGQGARNSPLHFGNGTRLTVT.

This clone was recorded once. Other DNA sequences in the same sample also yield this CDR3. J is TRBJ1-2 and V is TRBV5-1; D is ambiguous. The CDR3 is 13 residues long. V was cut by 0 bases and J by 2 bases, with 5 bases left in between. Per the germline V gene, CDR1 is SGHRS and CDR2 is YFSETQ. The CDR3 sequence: CASSLAGNYGYTF. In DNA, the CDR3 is TGCGCCAGCAGCTTGGCTGGGAACTATGGCTACACCTTC.

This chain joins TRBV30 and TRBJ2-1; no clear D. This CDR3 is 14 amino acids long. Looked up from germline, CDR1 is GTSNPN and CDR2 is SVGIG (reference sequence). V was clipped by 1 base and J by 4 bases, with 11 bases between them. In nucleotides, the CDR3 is TGTGCCTGGAGTGCCGGAGTAAGTTACAATGAGCAGTTCTTC. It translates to CAWSAGVSYNEQFF.

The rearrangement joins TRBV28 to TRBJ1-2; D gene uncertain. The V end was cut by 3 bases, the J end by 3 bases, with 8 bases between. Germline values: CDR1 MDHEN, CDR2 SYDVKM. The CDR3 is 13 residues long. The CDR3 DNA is TGTGCCAGCAGTTTTTGGAACTACTATGGCTACACCTTC. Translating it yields CASSFWNYYGYTF.

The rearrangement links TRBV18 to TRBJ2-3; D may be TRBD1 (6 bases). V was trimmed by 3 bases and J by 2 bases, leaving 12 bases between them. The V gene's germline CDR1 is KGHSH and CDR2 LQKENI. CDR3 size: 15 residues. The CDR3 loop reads CASSPLGQPTDTQYF. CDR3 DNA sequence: TGTGCCAGCTCACCTTTAGGACAGCCCACAGATACGCAGTATTTT.

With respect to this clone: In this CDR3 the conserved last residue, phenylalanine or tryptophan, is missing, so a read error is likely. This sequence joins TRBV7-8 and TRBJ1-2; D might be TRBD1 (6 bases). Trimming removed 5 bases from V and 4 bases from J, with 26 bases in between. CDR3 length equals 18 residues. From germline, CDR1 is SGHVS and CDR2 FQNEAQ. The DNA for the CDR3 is TGTGCCAGCAGCCCAAAACCCCCCGACAGGCACCCTCTCTATGGCTACACCCTC. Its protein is CASSPKPPDRHPLYGYTL.

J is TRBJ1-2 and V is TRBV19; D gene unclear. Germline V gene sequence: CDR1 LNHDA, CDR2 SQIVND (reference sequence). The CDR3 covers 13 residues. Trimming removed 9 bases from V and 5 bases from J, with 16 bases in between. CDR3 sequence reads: CASGWKGSYGYTF. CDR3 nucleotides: TGTGCCAGCGGTTGGAAGGGTTCTTATGGCTACACCTTC.

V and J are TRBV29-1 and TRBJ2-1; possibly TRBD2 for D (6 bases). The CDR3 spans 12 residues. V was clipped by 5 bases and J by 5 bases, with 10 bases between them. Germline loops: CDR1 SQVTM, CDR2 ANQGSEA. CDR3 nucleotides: TGCAGCGTTAGGGGACTGCACAATGAGCAGTTCTTC. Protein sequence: CSVRGLHNEQFF.

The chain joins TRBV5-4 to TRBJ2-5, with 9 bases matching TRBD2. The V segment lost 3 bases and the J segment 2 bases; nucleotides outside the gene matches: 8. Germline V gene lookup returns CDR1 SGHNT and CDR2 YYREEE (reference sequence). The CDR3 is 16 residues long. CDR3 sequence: CASSSRGSGGQETQYF. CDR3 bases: TGTGCCAGCAGCTCTCGGGGAAGCGGGGGGCAAGAGACCCAGTACTTC.

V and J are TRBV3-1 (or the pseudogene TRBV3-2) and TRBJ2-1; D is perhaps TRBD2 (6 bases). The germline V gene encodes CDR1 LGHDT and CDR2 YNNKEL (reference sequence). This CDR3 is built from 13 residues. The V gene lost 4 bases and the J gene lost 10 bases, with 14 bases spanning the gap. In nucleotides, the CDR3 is TGTGCCAGCAGCCCTCGAAGACTAGGGGAGCAGTTCTTC. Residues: CASSPRRLGEQFF.

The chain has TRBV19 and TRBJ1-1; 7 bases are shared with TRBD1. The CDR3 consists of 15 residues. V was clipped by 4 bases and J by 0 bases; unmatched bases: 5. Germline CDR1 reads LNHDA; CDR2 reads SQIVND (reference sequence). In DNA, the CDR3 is TGTGCCAGTAGTAAATGGGACAGCCTGAACACTGAAGCTTTCTTT. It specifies CASSKWDSLNTEAFF.

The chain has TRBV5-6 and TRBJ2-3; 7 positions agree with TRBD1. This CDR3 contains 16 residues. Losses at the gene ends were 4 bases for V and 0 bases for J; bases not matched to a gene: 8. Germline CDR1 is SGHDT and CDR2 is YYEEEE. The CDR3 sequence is CASSPRDRLSTDTQYF. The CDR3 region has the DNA TGTGCCAGCAGCCCCCGGGACAGACTTAGCACAGATACGCAGTATTTT.

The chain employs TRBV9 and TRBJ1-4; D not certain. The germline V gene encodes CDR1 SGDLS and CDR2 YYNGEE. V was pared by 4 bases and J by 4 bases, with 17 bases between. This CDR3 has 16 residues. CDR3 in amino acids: CASSPRAPRGNEKLFF. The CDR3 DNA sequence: TGTGCCAGCAGCCCTCGTGCCCCTCGGGGTAATGAAAAACTGTTTTTT.

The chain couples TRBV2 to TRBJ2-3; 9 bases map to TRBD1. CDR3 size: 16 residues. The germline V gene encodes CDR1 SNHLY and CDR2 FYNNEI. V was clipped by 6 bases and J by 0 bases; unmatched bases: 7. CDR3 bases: TGTGCCAGCAGGCGTTACAGGGGGCGCAGCACAGATACGCAGTATTTT. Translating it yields CASRRYRGRSTDTQYF.

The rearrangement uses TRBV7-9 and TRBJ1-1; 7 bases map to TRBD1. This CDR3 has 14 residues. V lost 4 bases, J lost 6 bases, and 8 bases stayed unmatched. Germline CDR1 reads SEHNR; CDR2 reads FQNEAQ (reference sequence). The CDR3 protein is CASSSQGGGPEAFF. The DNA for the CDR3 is TGTGCCAGCAGCTCTCAGGGGGGTGGGCCTGAAGCTTTCTTT.

The CDR3 coding sequence is TGTGCCAGCACGATAGGGGCTAATTCACCCCTCCACTTT. It codes for CASTIGANSPLHF. The chain employs TRBV27 and TRBJ1-6; a weak D match, TRBD1 (5 bases). V was clipped by 7 bases and J by 6 bases, with 10 bases between them. The CDR3 is 13 residues long. The germline CDR1 and CDR2 sequences are MNHEY and SMNVEV (reference sequence).